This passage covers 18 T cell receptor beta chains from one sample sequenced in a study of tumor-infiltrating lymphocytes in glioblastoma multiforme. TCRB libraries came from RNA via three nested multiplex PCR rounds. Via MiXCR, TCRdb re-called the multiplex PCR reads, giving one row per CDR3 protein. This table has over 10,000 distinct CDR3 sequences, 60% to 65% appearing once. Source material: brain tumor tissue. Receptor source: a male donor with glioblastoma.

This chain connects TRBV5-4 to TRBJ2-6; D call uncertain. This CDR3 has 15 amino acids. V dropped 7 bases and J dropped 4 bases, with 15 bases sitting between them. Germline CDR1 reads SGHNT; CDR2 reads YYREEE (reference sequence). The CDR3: CASGLALTGANVLTF. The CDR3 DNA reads TGTGCCAGCGGCCTCGCGTTAACCGGGGCCAACGTCCTGACTTTC. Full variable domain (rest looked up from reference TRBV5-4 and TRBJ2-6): ETGVTQSPTHLIKTRGQQVTLRCSSQSGHNTVSWYQQALGQGPQFIFQYYREEENGRGNFPPRFSGLQFPNYSSELNVNALELDDSALYLCASGLALTGANVLTFGAGSRLTVL.

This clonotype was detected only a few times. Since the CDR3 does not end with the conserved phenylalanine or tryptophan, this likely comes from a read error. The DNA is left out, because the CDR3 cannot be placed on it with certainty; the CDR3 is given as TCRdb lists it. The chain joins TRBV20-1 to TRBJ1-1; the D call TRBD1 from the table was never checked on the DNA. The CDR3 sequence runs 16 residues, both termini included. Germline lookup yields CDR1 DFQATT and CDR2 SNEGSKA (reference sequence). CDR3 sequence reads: CSATDRAHAMNTEAFA.

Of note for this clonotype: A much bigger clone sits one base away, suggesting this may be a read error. CDR3 coding DNA: TGTGCCTGGAGTGGAGGGACAGGGGCCTACAAGCAGTACTTC. It specifies CAWSGGTGAYKQYF. V is TRBV30 and J is TRBJ2-7; 10 bases line up with TRBD1. Germline CDR1 reads GTSNPN; CDR2 reads SVGIG (reference sequence). The CDR3 has 14 residues.

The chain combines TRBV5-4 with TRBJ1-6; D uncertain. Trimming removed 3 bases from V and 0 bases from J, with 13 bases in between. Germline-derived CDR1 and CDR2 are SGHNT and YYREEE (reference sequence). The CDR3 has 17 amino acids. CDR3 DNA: TGTGCCAGCAGCTCCGGAGGATTGAGCTCCTATAATTCACCCCTCCACTTT. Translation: CASSSGGLSSYNSPLHF.

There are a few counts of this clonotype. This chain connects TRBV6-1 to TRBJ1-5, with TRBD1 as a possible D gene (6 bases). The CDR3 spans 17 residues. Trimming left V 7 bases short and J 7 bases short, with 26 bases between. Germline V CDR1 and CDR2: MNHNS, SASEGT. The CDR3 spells CASTLTGRDGGPQPQHF. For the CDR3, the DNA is TGTGCCAGCACCCTGACGGGTAGGGATGGGGGGCCCCAGCCCCAGCATTTT.

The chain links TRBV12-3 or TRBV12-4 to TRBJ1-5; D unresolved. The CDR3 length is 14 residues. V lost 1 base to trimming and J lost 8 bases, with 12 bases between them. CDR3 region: CASSLGPSLEPQHF. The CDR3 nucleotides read TGTGCCAGCAGTTTAGGCCCCTCGTTGGAGCCCCAGCATTTT.

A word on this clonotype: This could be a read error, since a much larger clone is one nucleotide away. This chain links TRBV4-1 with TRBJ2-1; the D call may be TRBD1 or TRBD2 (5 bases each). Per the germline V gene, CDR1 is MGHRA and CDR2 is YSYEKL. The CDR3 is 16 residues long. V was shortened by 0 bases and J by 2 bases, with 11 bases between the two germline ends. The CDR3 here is CASSQESGSPYNEQFF. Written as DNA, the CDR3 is TGCGCCAGCAGCCAAGAATCAGGGAGCCCCTACAATGAGCAGTTCTTC.

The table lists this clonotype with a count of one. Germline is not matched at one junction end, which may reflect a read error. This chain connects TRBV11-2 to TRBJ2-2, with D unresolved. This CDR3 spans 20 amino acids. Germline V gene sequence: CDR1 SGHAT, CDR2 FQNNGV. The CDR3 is CAITPSFGQGLTVNIGELFF. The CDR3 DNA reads TGTGCCATCACCCCCTCATTCGGCCAAGGGCTAACGGTAAACATCGGGGAGCTGTTTTTT.

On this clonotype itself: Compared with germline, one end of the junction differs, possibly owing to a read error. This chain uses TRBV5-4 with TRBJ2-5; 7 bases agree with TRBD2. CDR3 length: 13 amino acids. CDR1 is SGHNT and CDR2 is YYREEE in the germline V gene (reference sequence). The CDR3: CAGSPKGGETQYF. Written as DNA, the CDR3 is TGTGCCGGCAGCCCCAAGGGAGGGGAGACCCAGTACTTC.

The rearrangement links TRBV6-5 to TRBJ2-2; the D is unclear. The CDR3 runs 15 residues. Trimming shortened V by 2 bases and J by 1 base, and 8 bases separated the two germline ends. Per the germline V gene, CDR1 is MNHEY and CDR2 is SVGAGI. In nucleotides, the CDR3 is TGTGCCAGCAGTTACGGCTACCTGAACACCGGGGAGCTGTTTTTT. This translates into CASSYGYLNTGELFF.

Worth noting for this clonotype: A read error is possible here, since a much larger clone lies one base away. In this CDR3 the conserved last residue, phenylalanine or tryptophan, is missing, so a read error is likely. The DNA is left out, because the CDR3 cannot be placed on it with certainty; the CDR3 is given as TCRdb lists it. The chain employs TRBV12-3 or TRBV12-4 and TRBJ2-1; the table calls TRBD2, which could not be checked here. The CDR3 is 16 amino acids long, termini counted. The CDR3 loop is CASSPTTSGTFNEEVL.

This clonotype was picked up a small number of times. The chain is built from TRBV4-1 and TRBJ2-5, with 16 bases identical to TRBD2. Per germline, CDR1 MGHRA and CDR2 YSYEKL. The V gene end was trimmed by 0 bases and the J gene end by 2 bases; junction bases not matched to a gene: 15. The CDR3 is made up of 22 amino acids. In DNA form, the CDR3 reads TGCGCCAGCAGCCAAGAAAGTGCGGTCGCCGGGACTAGCGGGGGGGATCAAGAGACCCAGTACTTC. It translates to CASSQESAVAGTSGGDQETQYF.

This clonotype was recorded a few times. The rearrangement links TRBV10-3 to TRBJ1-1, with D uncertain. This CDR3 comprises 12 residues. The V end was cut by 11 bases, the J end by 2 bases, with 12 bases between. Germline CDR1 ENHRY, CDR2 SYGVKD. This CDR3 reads CAATDGNTEAFF. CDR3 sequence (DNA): TGTGCCGCCACCGACGGAAACACTGAAGCTTTCTTT.

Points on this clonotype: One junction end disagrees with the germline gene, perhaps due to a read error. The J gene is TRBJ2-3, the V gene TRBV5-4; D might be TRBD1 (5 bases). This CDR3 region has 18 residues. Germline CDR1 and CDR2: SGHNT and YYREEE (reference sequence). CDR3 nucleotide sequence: TGTGCCAGCAGTATACCCACAGGCCGTCGAGGAAGCACATATACGCAGTATTTT. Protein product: CASSIPTGRRGSTYTQYF.

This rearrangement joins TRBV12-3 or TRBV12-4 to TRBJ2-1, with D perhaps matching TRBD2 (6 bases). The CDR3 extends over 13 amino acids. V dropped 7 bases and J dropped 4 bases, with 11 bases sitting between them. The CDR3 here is CASTDSGYNEQFF. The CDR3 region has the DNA TGTGCCAGCACCGATAGCGGATACAATGAGCAGTTCTTC.

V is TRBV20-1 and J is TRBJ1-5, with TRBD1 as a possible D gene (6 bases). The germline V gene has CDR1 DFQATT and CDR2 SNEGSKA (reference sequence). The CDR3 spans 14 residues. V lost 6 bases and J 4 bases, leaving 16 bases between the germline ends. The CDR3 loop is CSAGGGQINQPQHF. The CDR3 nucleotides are TGCAGTGCCGGGGGGGGGCAGATTAATCAGCCCCAGCATTTT.

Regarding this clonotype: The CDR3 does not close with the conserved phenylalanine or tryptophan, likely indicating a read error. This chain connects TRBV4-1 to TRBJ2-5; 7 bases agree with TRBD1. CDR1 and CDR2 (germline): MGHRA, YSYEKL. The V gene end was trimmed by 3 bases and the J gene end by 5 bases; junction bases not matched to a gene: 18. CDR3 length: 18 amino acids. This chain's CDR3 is CASSHTLGKVGGRETQYL. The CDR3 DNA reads TGCGCCAGCAGCCACACGTTGGGGAAAGTAGGGGGCCGGGAGACCCAGTACCTC.

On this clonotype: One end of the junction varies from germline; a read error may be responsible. The CDR3 here is CAGSRDGIGAGTEAFF. CDR3 bases: TGTGCCGGCAGTAGGGATGGTATAGGGGCTGGTACTGAAGCTTTCTTT. The chain carries TRBV9 and TRBJ1-1; possible D gene TRBD1, 5 bases. Germline V gives CDR1 SGDLS, CDR2 YYNGEE. The CDR3 has 16 residues. The whole variable domain, filled in from reference TRBV9 and TRBJ1-1, reads DSGVTQTPKHLITATGQRVTLRCSPRSGDLSVYWYQQSLDQGLQFLIQYYNGEERAKGNILERFSAQQFPDLHSELNLSSLELGDSALYFCAGSRDGIGAGTEAFFGQGTRLTVV.